This section outlines one T cell receptor beta chain sequence together with its context. This clone was detected a few times. There is no known antigen for this receptor. No much larger clonotype is one base removed from it; base qualities were not supplied. This specimen belongs to a study of beta chain features in type 1 diabetes (dated by TCRdb to between 2018 and 2020). As for the study more broadly: Mean age, gender distribution, total cell number and subset yield did not differ between patients and healthy donors. Across all samples, some 100,000,000 sorted cells were examined, and cell number per subset correlated strongly with RNA yield. The study compared TCRB repertoires of sorted circulating CD4+ T cell subsets between recently diagnosed type 1 diabetes patients and matched healthy donors. Whereas all 30 or so donors provided naive and central memory subsets, regulatory and stem cell-like memory subsets were isolated from just 8 patients and about 8 healthy donors.

The High Capacity cDNA Reverse Transcription Kit was used to reverse transcribe all of the isolated RNA, meaning that expressed TCRB transcripts were what got sequenced. Naive, central memory and regulatory T cell samples underwent deep immunoSEQ sequencing, averaging roughly 3.4 million total reads per sample. After sorted cells were lysed in RLT buffer, RNA was extracted with DNase-treated RNeasy Micro or Mini kits, with the choice depending on cell number. Each cell subset was processed on its own to prevent cross-contamination, while patient and healthy donor samples were processed together. TCRB sequences were amplified from cDNA with the immunoSEQ multiplex PCR, producing 87-bp fragments spanning the CDR3 region. Sequencing of the amplicons was done on the Illumina HiSeq platform. The authors' pipeline ran thus. PCR bias was computationally corrected using synthetic template baselines, reads within Hamming distance 2 were collapsed, and singletons that could not be merged were discarded. Reads were aligned to IMGT to assign V, D and J genes, CDR3 length, and insertions or deletions at six rearrangement sites. Within each subset, clonotype counts were normalized to sorted cell number, after which true diversity and Gini coefficients were computed with the tcR R package. Repertoire sharing was quantified using the overlap coefficient calculated on TCRB nucleotide sequences. Out-of-frame TCRB sequences from naive cells were analyzed as a proxy for the pre-selection repertoire. TCRdb obtained this table from immuneACCESS and retained in-frame rearrangements with V and J assigned. These tables miss some clones; where compared with another copy, unresolved V genes account for less than half of the shortfall, and the remainder is unexplained. V and J calls and clone size are copied from that table; D and trimming were computed from the DNA. The sample table holds under 400,000 clones, of which around 12% were seen once. The ten top clones hold 0.008% to 0.011% of the sample.

The germline V gene gives CDR1 as MNHEY and CDR2 as SVGAGI. The V end loses 11 bases and the J end loses 4 bases, and a stretch of 20 bases separates them. The CDR3 numbers 15 residues from cysteine through phenylalanine. Here the CDR3 DNA is all that survives: 45 bases in frame from base 1. The study at large found these results: Naive, central memory and regulatory TCRB repertoires appeared more similar among patients than among healthy donors. Because cDNA rather than genomic DNA was sequenced, highly expressing activated cells could have been over-represented, although no difference in activation and CD3 levels was found between groups. HLA sub-analyses involved small numbers of individuals, so any influence of HLA type on TCRB rearrangement remained unresolved. Shorter templates might be favored by PCR, yet because patient and control samples were amplified and corrected together, any such skew would affect both groups equally. In all four CD4+ subsets, TCRB CDR3 length was moderately but significantly shorter in type 1 diabetes patients. At VDJ recombination sites, patients with type 1 diabetes made fewer insertions and deleted more nucleotides, a pattern implying thymic rearrangement abnormalities.

A single peripheral blood draw of 95 to 150 mL on average was collected from each donor into heparinised tubes. A BD FACSAria II was used to sort naive, central memory, regulatory and stem cell-like memory CD4+ T cells with a panel that included CD45RO, CCR7, CD25, CD127, CD95 and CD27. Every sorted population had a purity above 95%. PBMCs were isolated immediately by Lymphoprep density gradient centrifugation and stained directly without culture. Samples were stained and sorted in pairs, with one healthy donor and one patient per experiment, so that batch effects were minimized. The origin of this receptor is a woman aged 18-29 years with type 1 diabetes. The rearranged chain carries TRBV6-5 and TRBJ2-2, with a weak D call of TRBD2 (6 bases match). Sequences were obtained from naive CD4+ T cells from blood. Read against the paper, the sample's cell subset or site label means: true naive CD4+ T cells. The DNA sequence is given as TGTGCCTGGACGGGAGTTACCTCTGTCACCGGGGAGCTGTTTTTT. Translated, it gives CAWTGVTSVTGELFF.